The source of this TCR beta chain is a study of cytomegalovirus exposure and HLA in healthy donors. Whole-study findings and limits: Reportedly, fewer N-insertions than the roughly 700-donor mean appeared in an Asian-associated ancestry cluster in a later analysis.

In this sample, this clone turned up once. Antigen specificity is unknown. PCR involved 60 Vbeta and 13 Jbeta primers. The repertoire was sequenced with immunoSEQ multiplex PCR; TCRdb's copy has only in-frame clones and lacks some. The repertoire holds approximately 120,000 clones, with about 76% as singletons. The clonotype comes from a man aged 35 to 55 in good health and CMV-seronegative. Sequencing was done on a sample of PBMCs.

CDR3 sequence reads: CASSELGDSTDTQYF. The CDR3 region has the DNA TGTGCCAGCAGTGAACTGGGCGACAGCACAGATACGCAGTATTTT. The V call is TRBV6-1, the J call TRBJ2-3; unclear D gene. CDR3 length: 15 residues. Germline loops: CDR1 MNHNS, CDR2 SASEGT. The V end lost 2 bases, the J end lost 0 bases, and 9 bases lay between the germline ends.